This T cell receptor (beta chain) stems from a study of cytotoxic CD8 clonotypes in ibrutinib-treated CLL. CDR1 and CDR2 from the germline V gene are MNHNS and SASEGT. CDR3 length: 14 residues. V shed 2 bases and J shed 3 bases, with 10 bases lying between them. Overall study findings and caveats: Age-matched healthy donor levels were exceeded by baseline clonality, which tracked circulating CD8+ T-cell counts. Clonality went up at the time of ibrutinib response, stayed stable in sustained remission, and later dropped back toward its baseline level at progression.

For this clone: Its matching antigen is unknown.

The assay was immunoSEQ multiplex PCR, and TCRdb's table has in-frame clones only and misses some. Of about 29,000 clones listed, about 62% are singletons. The material sequenced was PBMCs, taken before ibrutinib treatment. The TCR originated in a human donor with chronic lymphocytic leukemia. The chain is built from TRBV6-1 and TRBJ1-2, with D hard to call. The CDR3 bases are TGTGCCAGCAGTGAAAGGGCAGGTGACTATGGCTACACCTTC. This translates into CASSERAGDYGYTF.